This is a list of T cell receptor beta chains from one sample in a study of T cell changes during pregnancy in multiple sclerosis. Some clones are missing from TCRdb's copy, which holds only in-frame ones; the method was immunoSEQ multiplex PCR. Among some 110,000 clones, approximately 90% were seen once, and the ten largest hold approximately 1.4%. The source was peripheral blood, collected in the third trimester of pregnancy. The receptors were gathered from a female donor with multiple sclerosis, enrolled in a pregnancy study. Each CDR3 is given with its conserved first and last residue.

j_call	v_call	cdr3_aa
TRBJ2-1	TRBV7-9	CASSFSSGEQFF
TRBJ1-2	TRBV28	CASSLLQNYGYTF
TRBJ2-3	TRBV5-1	CASSLLSAQTDTQYF
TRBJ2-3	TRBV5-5	CASTLGASTDTQYF
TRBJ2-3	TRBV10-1	CASSERYTDTQYF
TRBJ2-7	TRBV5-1	CASSLARPAALYEQYF
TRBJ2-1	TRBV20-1	CSARGSNEQFF
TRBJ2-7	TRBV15	CATSRDGGRRISYEQYF
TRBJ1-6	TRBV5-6	CASSLLQNNSPLHF
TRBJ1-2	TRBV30	CAWTADRNYGYTF
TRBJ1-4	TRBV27	CASSRQGESEKLFF
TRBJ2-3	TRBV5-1	CASSLTSGSTDTQYF
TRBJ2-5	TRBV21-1	CASSKEWPGGLQETQYF
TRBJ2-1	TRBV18	CASSPPRREGRNEQFF
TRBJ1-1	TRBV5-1	CASSPPGTEAFF
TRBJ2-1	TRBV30	CASAPYVLASNEQFF
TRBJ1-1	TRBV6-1	CASSAPGEIKAFF
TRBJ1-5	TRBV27	CASSLTGGSNQPQHF
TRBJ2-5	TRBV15	CATSRSGTGQETQYF
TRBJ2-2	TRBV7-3	CASGLAGRGGELFF
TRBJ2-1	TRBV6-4	CASSERQVLSYNEQFF
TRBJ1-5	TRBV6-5	CASSYSGGGLSSQHF
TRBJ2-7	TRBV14	CASSRKGQPYEQYF
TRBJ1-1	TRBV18	CASSPQLSGAEAFF
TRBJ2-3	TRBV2	CASSLISGISTDTQYF
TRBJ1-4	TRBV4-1	CASSPEGGGSEKLFF
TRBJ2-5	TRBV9	CASSVGGRGQETQYF
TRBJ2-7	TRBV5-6	CASSLGAGVVYQYF
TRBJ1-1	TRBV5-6	CASSGMQVTEAFF
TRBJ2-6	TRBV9	CASSRTGQPVVGANVLTF
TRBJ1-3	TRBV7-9	CASSLSAGQGFGHTIYF
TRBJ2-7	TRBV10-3	CATETGNEQYF
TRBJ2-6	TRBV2	CASTGLLSGANVLTF
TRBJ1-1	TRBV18	CASSPYPGNTEAFF
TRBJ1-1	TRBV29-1	CSVEVTGNTEAFF
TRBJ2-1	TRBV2	CASSDMYEQFF
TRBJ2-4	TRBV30	CAWSGGEGAKNIQYF
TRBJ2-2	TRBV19	CASSFKRGASANTGELFF
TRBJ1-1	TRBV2	CASNRGGLNTEAFF
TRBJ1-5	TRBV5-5	CASSLVAANQPQHF
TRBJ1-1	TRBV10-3	CAMGQQNTEAFF
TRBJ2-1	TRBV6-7	CASSIRCAGGPCSSYNEQFF
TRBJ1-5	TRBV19	CASSSPPGTGWYQPQHF
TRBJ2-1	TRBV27	CASYREEGEQFF
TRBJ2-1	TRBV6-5	CASSITSSSEQFF
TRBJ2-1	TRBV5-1	CASSVLAGGGDEQFF
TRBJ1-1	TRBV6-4	CASSLGVGTEAFF
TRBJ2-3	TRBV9	CARQHPAGATDTQYF
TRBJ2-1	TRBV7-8	CASSSYTRYNEQFF
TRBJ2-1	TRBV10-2	CASSETSVEGPQFF
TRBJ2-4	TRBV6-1	CASSATRLIQYF
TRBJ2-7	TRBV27	CASSHGQGKSYEQYF